This T cell receptor beta chain was sequenced for a study of regulatory T cells in long-lasting Graves disease (dated by TCRdb to the early 2020s). For the study in its entirety: In the newly diagnosed Graves' disease group, patients had been taking antithyroid drugs for less than 3 months. A total of roughly 35 samples underwent TCR sequencing: 13 from persistent and roughly 20 from newly diagnosed Graves' disease patients. The study took place in China and was registered as a clinical trial. Peripheral blood TCR sequencing and RNA sequencing compared persistent Graves' disease patients with newly diagnosed Graves' disease patients. The study at large found these results: The authors noted that the small sample size was a limitation that may lower accuracy. More public clonotypes were shared among persistent patients (roughly 2,700) than among newly diagnosed patients (over 900). Compared with newly diagnosed patients, patients with persistent Graves' disease had lower TCR Shannon entropy and fewer highly expanded clones, which suggests clonal expansion. Sequencing and analysis were limited to the TCR beta chain. Persistent disease showed preferential use of TRBV28, TRBJ1-2 and TRBJ2-5, whereas newly diagnosed disease favored TRBV20-1 and TRBJ2-1. Peripheral blood alone was examined, since thyroid tissue, which constituted the primary lesion, could not be accessed.

The CDR3 is 14 residues long, counting both termini. Only the CDR3 DNA stays, 42 bases, in frame from base 1. Per the germline V gene (reference sequence), DFQATT is the CDR1 and SNEGSKA is the CDR2. V is pared back by 0 bases and J by 0 bases, with 9 bases lying between the germline termini. The sample's time point label is to be understood as: newly diagnosed GD, antithyroid drugs for less than 3 months. For both TCR sequencing and RNA sequencing, RNA was extracted from PBMCs in TRIzol. Graves' disease was diagnosed according to American Thyroid Association guidelines. Patients for the study were recruited at an endocrinology department in Xi'an, China. Each patient gave 7.5 to 10 milliliters of peripheral blood, collected in an EDTA anticoagulant tube. Ficoll Paque Plus density gradient separation was used to isolate PBMCs, and no further T cell sorting was done. An Agilent 2100 Bioanalyzer and agarose gel were used to check RNA quality, and a NanoDrop 2000 was used to measure RNA concentration.

For this clonotype: Its binding antigen is unknown. A much larger clone is a single base away; this may be a read error. This CDR3 is missing its conserved last phenylalanine or tryptophan, likely due to a read error.

Library generation was performed with multiplex PCR. Sequencing was performed on an Illumina HiSeq 4000. TCR beta libraries were built with iRepertoire HTBI primers and Arm-PCR amplification of CDR3 regions. PCR products were gel purified before sequencing. Processing in the source paper ran as follows. Gene usage analysis of CDR3 amino acid clonotypes used the 62 TRBV and 12 to 15 TRBJ segments found across samples. COPE and FqMerger were used to merge filtered high-quality paired reads into contigs. Contigs were aligned with BLAST to IMGT TRBV, TRBD and TRBJ reference genes, and CDR3 was defined per IMGT. Any clonotype with a frequency above 0.1% was classified as a highly expanded clone. Shannon entropy was used to measure repertoire diversity, and the Gini coefficient was used to measure V-J evenness. A clonotype was considered public if more than one individual shared it. Through fastp at Q25 and MiXCR, TCRdb rebuilt clones from the public reads, retaining in-frame beta chains. Rows merge per CDR3 protein into single entries with the most common DNA and genes. These V and J calls originate from TCRdb's pipeline instead of the authors' own analysis. This sample lists roughly 420,000 distinct CDR3 sequences; less than 20% were detected once. The top ten clonotypes cover about 10% of the sample.

Another study also made use of these data, one on T cells in Graves' hyperthyroidism and ophthalmopathy. That second publication adds: Graves' hyperthyroidism was defined as stable when no progression to ophthalmopathy occurred over 18 months of follow-up. Hyperthyroidism patients were newly diagnosed, with disease duration under 2 months, and aged 18 to 65 years. Exclusion was applied to patients with uncontrolled infections, other autoimmune diseases, pregnancy or lactation. Clinical symptoms, serum thyroxine and TRAb, thyroid ultrasound, and orbital computed tomography formed the basis for the diagnoses. For the first round of RT-PCR on the TCR CDR3, the HTBI primer set was used together with the Qiagen OneStep RT-PCR kit. Blood samples also contained most of the expanded thyroid clonotypes (frequency above 0.001), which suggests that blood repertoires may reflect thyroid immune responses. In cross-validation, a model built on a 13 V-J signature told ophthalmopathy apart from stable hyperthyroidism with approximately 90% sensitivity and about 81% specificity, and in testing the same model reached 80%/75%. In validation, progression to ophthalmopathy was predicted by the model with 70% to 71% sensitivity and 72.22% specificity, a median of around 6.5 months before onset. TCR V-J signatures able to tell the groups apart were searched for in a discovery cohort of around 95 patients, of whom roughly 42 had Graves' ophthalmopathy and under 65 had stable Graves' hyperthyroidism. An independent validation cohort of under 20 hyperthyroidism patients and about 16 patients who later progressed to ophthalmopathy tested prospective prediction of ophthalmopathy. For training and testing, the 100 or so patients in the discovery cohort were randomly divided in a 7:3 ratio. Thyroid tissue and blood T-cell repertoires from about six Graves' hyperthyroidism patients were also compared in the study. Once sampling was done, hyperthyroidism patients were given methimazole at a starting dose of 30 mg daily, whereas ophthalmopathy patients were given high-dose intravenous methylprednisolone. The libraries were constructed in a second round of multiplex PCR and then size-selected and purified. Libraries were sequenced paired-end with 100 bp reads on an Illumina HiSeq2000. SOAPnuke was used to process the raw data, removing reads that contained adapters or uncalled bases, had a mean Phred below 15, or lacked an exact match to the constant primer or identifier. COPE v1.2.5 was used to merge high-quality paired reads, and clonotypes were defined as unique nucleotide sequences. MiTCR v1.1 was used to align the clonotypes against IMGT TRBV, TRBD and TRBJ reference segments. The analysis included only V-J combinations with a frequency above 0.0001, which together covered 98% to 99.2% of the repertoires. The TCS score was defined as F50 (clonal expansion) divided by E x V (chaos), with BLOSUM62-based TCRdist calculated between CDR3 peptides within each V-J. Welch's t-statistics and random forest reduced several hundred V-J features to 10 to 15, which were used in a naive Bayes classifier (R e1071). No statistical method was used to set the sample size in advance, and investigators knew the group allocation. The paper describes TCR Vbeta CDR3 sequencing of fewer than 150 peripheral blood samples, made up of 43 ophthalmopathy patients, around 73 hyperthyroidism patients and approximately 17 progressor patients.

Recombination connected TRBV20-1 to TRBJ2-7, with no D gene named confidently. Sequences were derived from peripheral blood mononuclear cells (PBMCs), sampled at new diagnosis, from a patient treated with antithyroid drugs. This TCR was recovered from a woman in her twenties or thirties with Graves disease. Donor details come from another sample of the same person, matched by shared clones. The CDR3 loop reads CSARDIVSSYEQYL. In nucleotide form, the sequence is TGCAGTGCTAGAGATATTGTAAGCTCCTACGAGCAGTACCTC.